The rows below give T cell receptor beta chains drawn from one sample of a study of T-cell reconstitution after alpha-beta-depleted transplantation in children. TCRdb redid the calling of the PCR reads with MiXCR, one entry per CDR3 protein. This sample has 240,000 or so distinct CDR3 sequences, with just under 8.5% found just once. Sequenced material: PBMCs, mostly from graft donor cells, taken 180 days after TCRalphabeta/CD19-depleted stem cell transplant. Receptors were obtained from a male patient aged 10-17 years who had a stem cell transplant for acute lymphoblastic leukemia, so the T cells may come from the graft donor. Both conserved end residues are part of each CDR3.

CDR3 protein	V gene	J gene
CASSLGTMGNYGYTF	TRBV5-4	TRBJ1-2
CASSRGGGLAKNIQYF	TRBV3-1	TRBJ2-4
CSVVTSANEQFF	TRBV29-1	TRBJ2-1
CASSPPLTGELFF	TRBV5-6	TRBJ2-2
CATRATNTGELFF	TRBV24-1	TRBJ2-2
CASSLRAGTGVRGREKLFF	TRBV11-2	TRBJ1-4
CAFSLWDIMGGGAAEQFF	TRBV6-4	TRBJ2-1
CSVVEGGELFF	TRBV29-1	TRBJ2-2
CASSPPGLAYQETQYF	TRBV12-3/TRBV12-4	TRBJ2-5
CASSQGPSGEVATEQYF	TRBV4-1	TRBJ2-7
CASRSPGTSGRNEQFF	TRBV11-2	TRBJ2-1
CASSLRPGGHYGYTF	TRBV5-5	TRBJ1-2
CASSPGTSGGAHEQFF	TRBV7-7	TRBJ2-1
CASSLLGLAGWYF	TRBV5-5	TRBJ2-3
CASSLIGPHSNQPQHF	TRBV27	TRBJ1-5
CSAQGGPPYEQYF	TRBV29-1	TRBJ2-7
CASSFGLGDTQYF	TRBV5-1	TRBJ2-3
CASSVGSHYSYEQYF	TRBV7-2	TRBJ2-7
CASSLGGLAAYEQYF	TRBV5-1	TRBJ2-7
CASSLARQRLGYGYTF	TRBV5-1	TRBJ1-2
CSVEDVLAGTGELFF	TRBV29-1	TRBJ2-2
CASSEPLGAASEQYF	TRBV28	TRBJ2-7
CASSQVPKQGEQFF	TRBV4-2	TRBJ2-1
CASRDGNTEAFF	TRBV28	TRBJ1-1
CASRPNRRTPDNEQFF	TRBV21-1	TRBJ2-1
CASSLTQGIPEQYF	TRBV11-2	TRBJ2-7
CSARVSIEAFF	TRBV20-1	TRBJ1-1
CATSDLREGGGANNEQFF	TRBV24-1	TRBJ2-1
CASSVDGVAKNIQYF	TRBV7-9	TRBJ2-4
CASRKTGAGGNQPQHF	TRBV6-5	TRBJ1-5
CSARYLPGETQYF	TRBV20-1	TRBJ2-5
CASSLDNRPNYGYTF	TRBV5-1	TRBJ1-2
CSASLLGQSVYGYTF	TRBV20-1	TRBJ1-2
CASNTFRTSGTTDTQYF	TRBV12-3/TRBV12-4	TRBJ2-3
CASSEGDGAGQYF	TRBV25-1	TRBJ2-4
CASSQDQAKETQYF	TRBV14	TRBJ2-5
CASSELAGERNEQFF	TRBV5-1	TRBJ2-1